This T cell receptor (beta chain) stems from a study of cytomegalovirus exposure and HLA in healthy donors. Study-wide background: There were some 410 genotyped donors. Of these, about 81% fell in the genetic ancestry cluster associated with self-reported Caucasian donors.

Study-level results: Association of a missense DCLRE1C variant with TCR beta V- and J-gene trimming was reported in a later analysis. The authors confirmed in vitro that a few CMV-associated chains were specific for CMV antigens. According to reports, the classifier identified cytomegalovirus status with high specificity and sensitivity.

Per germline, CDR1 SNHLY and CDR2 FYNNEI. This CDR3 is built from 14 residues. The V gene lost 4 bases and the J gene lost 1 base, with 10 bases spanning the gap. As regards this clone: What it binds is unknown.

The PCR contained 60 Vbeta and 13 Jbeta primers. The repertoire was sequenced with immunoSEQ multiplex PCR; TCRdb's copy has only in-frame clones and lacks some. This repertoire shows some 120,000 clones, around four fifths found once; its top ten account for roughly 4%. The rearrangement links TRBV2 to TRBJ1-1, with D maybe TRBD1 (6 bases). The source of this sequence is a woman aged 40 to 50 in good health and CMV-seropositive. Sequencing used PBMCs. CDR3 amino acids: CASSVGQPNTEAFF. The DNA of the CDR3 is TGTGCCAGCAGTGTGGGACAACCGAACACTGAAGCTTTCTTT.